These 12 T cell receptor beta chains were all obtained from the same sample, sequenced in a study of shared clonotypes between healthy human individuals. Libraries were prepared by immunoSEQ multiplex PCR; TCRdb keeps only in-frame clonotypes and omits some of them. The sample lists over a million clones, 65% to 80% seen once, with approximately 1.5% in the top ten. The sequencing input was memory CD4+ T cells sorted from blood. Specified subset: CD45RA-negative fraction. These receptors were obtained from a man younger than 30 in good health.

With regard to this clone: The sample holds other DNA sequences that translate to the same CDR3. V gene TRBV5-1 combines with J gene TRBJ2-3, with D tentatively TRBD1 (5 bases). The CDR3 sequence is 14 residues long. V lost 0 bases and J lost 2, with 7 bases in between. Germline CDR1 reads SGHRS; CDR2 reads YFSETQ. The DNA of the CDR3 is TGCGCCAGCAGCTTGGGGGGCTTCACAGATACGCAGTATTTT. It is translated as CASSLGGFTDTQYF. Combining the CDR3 with reference TRBV5-1 and TRBJ2-3 gives the whole variable domain KAGVTQTPRYLIKTRGQQVTLSCSPISGHRSVSWYQQTPGQGLQFLFEYFSETQRNKGNFPGRFSGRQFSNSRSEMNVSTLELGDSALYLCASSLGGFTDTQYFGPGTRLTVL.

The gene calls are TRBV10-3 and TRBJ2-6; 12 bases are a match to TRBD2. CDR3 size: 20 residues. V lost 0 bases to trimming and J lost 2 bases; unmatched junction nucleotides: 8. Per germline, CDR1 ENHRY and CDR2 SYGVKD. The CDR3, as DNA: TGTGCCATCAGTGAGTCGGGGACTAGCGGGCGACTGACTGGGGCCAACGTCCTGACTTTC. Translating gives CAISESGTSGRLTGANVLTF.

The chain couples TRBV5-6 to TRBJ2-5; unclear D gene. This CDR3 has 14 residues. Looked up from germline, CDR1 is SGHDT and CDR2 is YYEEEE. Trimming removed 0 bases from V and 5 bases from J, with 11 bases in between. This CDR3 reads CASSLEGKFETQYF. The CDR3 DNA sequence: TGTGCCAGCAGCTTGGAGGGTAAATTTGAGACCCAGTACTTC.

The V gene is TRBV4-1, the J gene TRBJ2-4; TRBD1 aligns across 7 bases. The CDR3 loop spans 19 amino acids. CDR1 and CDR2 from the germline V gene are MGHRA and YSYEKL. Trimming took 0 bases from V and 9 from J; bases not matched to a gene: 20. In DNA form, the CDR3 reads TGCGCCAGCAGCCAAGATAGGCTCGCCCGGACAGGAGGAATGGGCATTCAGTACTTC. It specifies CASSQDRLARTGGMGIQYF.

In this sample, this clone turned up many times. This rearrangement joins TRBV5-4 to TRBJ2-1, with 8 bases lining up with TRBD2. The germline CDR1 and CDR2 sequences are SGHNT and YYREEE (reference sequence). Germline trimming cut 0 bases from V and 4 bases from J; bases unmatched to any gene: 3. There are 15 residues in the CDR3. The CDR3 reads CASSLEAGGYNEQFF. CDR3 DNA: TGTGCCAGCAGCTTGGAGGCGGGGGGTTACAATGAGCAGTTCTTC.

This rearrangement joins TRBV19 to TRBJ2-2, with TRBD2 as a possible D gene (6 bases). V dropped 4 bases and J dropped 3 bases, with 12 bases sitting between them. CDR3 length equals 15 residues. Germline CDR1 is LNHDA and CDR2 is SQIVND (reference sequence). The CDR3 coding sequence is TGTGCCAGTAGTAACCGGGACTGGGACACCGGGGAGCTGTTTTTT. Its translation is CASSNRDWDTGELFF.

The chain joins TRBV6-1 to TRBJ1-1; possibly TRBD1 for D (6 bases). Germline V gives CDR1 MNHNS, CDR2 SASEGT. This CDR3 spans 15 amino acids. V dropped 6 bases and J dropped 6 bases, with 20 bases sitting between them. The CDR3 DNA is TGTGCCAGCAGCCGTAACAGGGAGGGAGAGGCTGAAGCTTTCTTT. Protein sequence: CASSRNREGEAEAFF.

This clone has a single count. The chain joins TRBV5-4 to TRBJ2-6; D gene uncertain. Trimming left V 5 bases short and J 0 bases short, with 6 bases between. Germline CDR1 reads SGHNT; CDR2 reads YYREEE (reference sequence). The CDR3 covers 14 residues. The CDR3 region is CASRPSSGANVLTF. The CDR3, as DNA: TGTGCCAGCAGGCCATCCTCTGGGGCCAACGTCCTGACTTTC.

This clone was recorded many times. CDR3 region: CASSVESRGEQYF. CDR3 DNA: TGTGCCAGCAGCGTAGAATCGAGAGGGGAGCAGTACTTC. The chain joins TRBV9 to TRBJ2-7; a weak D match, TRBD2 (5 bases). Germline CDR1 and CDR2: SGDLS and YYNGEE. The CDR3 covers 13 residues. The V end lost 0 bases, the J end lost 7 bases, and 11 bases lay between the germline ends.

V and J are TRBV5-1 and TRBJ2-2, with D tentatively TRBD1 (5 bases). The CDR3 consists of 15 residues. Looked up from germline, CDR1 is SGHRS and CDR2 is YFSETQ. The V and J ends lost 4 bases and 5 bases respectively, with 15 bases between them. The CDR3 reads CASSPQGMGTGELFF. For the CDR3, the DNA is TGCGCCAGCAGCCCCCAGGGTATGGGGACCGGGGAGCTGTTTTTT. Supplemented by reference TRBV5-1 and TRBJ2-2, the full variable domain reads KAGVTQTPRYLIKTRGQQVTLSCSPISGHRSVSWYQQTPGQGLQFLFEYFSETQRNKGNFPGRFSGRQFSNSRSEMNVSTLELGDSALYLCASSPQGMGTGELFFGEGSRLTVL.

The rearrangement joins TRBV14 to TRBJ2-6, with a tentative D call TRBD1 (6 bases). CDR1 SGHDN and CDR2 FVKESK come from the germline V gene. Trimming removed 4 bases at V and 0 bases at J, with 7 bases between. The CDR3 covers 15 residues. In DNA form, the CDR3 reads TGTGCCAGCAGCCGACAGGCCTCTGGGGCCAACGTCCTGACTTTC. Translation gives CASSRQASGANVLTF.

The J gene is TRBJ2-5, the V gene TRBV6-6; TRBD2 matches 10 bases. V trimming: 7 bases; J trimming: 7 bases; junction bases outside the gene matches: 12. Germline V gene sequence: CDR1 MNHNY, CDR2 SVGAGI (reference sequence). This CDR3 has 15 amino acids. The DNA for the CDR3 is TGTGCCAGCACCCCTAGCGGGGGCTCCCGGGGGACCCAGTACTTC. Amino acids: CASTPSGGSRGTQYF.